This T cell receptor beta chain was sequenced for a study of spatial heterogeneity in lung cancer. Study background: The library had UMIs, and each TCR and UMI pair averaged more than ten raw reads.

This CDR3 has 15 residues. Looked up from germline, CDR1 is DFQATT and CDR2 is SNEGSKA (reference sequence). J was trimmed by 0 bases and V by 3 bases; bases with no gene match: 8. Study-level results: Ubiquitous expanded tumor TCRs were seen in blood more at resection than at follow-up.

Sample time point: sample taken at primary tumor resection. In each case, whole RNA from tumor, nontumor lung or frozen PBMC was sequenced unsorted. TCRdb redid the calling of the 5' RACE reads with MiXCR, one entry per CDR3 protein. There are around 87,000 distinct CDR3 sequences in the sample; 10% to 15% occur only once, and over 40% lies in the top ten. This clonotype was observed a few times. The target antigen is unknown. Sequenced material: PBMCs, taken at surgery. The clonotype originates from a male donor with early-stage non-small cell lung cancer. The genes are TRBV20-1 and TRBJ2-7; 7 bases agree with TRBD2. The CDR3 is CSARPLAANSYEQYF. The DNA for the CDR3 is TGCAGTGCTAGGCCCCTAGCGGCAAACTCCTACGAGCAGTACTTC.